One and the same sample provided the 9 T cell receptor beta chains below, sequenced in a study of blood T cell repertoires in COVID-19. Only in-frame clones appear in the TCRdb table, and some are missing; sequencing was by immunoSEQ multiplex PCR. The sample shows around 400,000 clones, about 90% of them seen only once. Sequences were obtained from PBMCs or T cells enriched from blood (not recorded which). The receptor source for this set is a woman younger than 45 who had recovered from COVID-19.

CDR3 sequence: CASSGGYQPQHF. The CDR3 nucleotides read TGTGCCAGCAGCGGGGGGTATCAGCCCCAGCATTTT. The chain joins TRBV5-8 to TRBJ1-5, with TRBD1 as a possible D gene (5 bases). Trimming took off 4 bases at V and 5 bases at J, with 7 bases between the two ends. Germline assignment: CDR1 SGHTS and CDR2 YDEGEE. This CDR3 has 12 amino acids.

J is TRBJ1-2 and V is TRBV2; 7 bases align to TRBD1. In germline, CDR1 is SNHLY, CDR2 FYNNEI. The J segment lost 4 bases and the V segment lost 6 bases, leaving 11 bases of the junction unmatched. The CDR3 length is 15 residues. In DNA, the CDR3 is TGTGCCAGCAGGGGAGGCGGGACAGAACCCTATGGCTACACCTTC. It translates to CASRGGGTEPYGYTF.

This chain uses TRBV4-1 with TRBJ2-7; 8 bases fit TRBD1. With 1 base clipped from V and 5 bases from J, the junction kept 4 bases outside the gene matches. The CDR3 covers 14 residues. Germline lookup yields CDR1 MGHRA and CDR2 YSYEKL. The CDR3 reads CASSQVGDRNEQYF. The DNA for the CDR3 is TGCGCCAGCAGCCAAGTGGGGGACAGGAACGAGCAGTACTTC.

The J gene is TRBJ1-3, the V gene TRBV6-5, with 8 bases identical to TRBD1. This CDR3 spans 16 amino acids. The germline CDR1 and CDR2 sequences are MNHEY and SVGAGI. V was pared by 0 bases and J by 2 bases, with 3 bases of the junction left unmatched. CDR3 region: CASSYSKDRAGNTIYF. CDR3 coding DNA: TGTGCCAGCAGTTACTCAAAGGACAGGGCTGGAAACACCATATATTTT.

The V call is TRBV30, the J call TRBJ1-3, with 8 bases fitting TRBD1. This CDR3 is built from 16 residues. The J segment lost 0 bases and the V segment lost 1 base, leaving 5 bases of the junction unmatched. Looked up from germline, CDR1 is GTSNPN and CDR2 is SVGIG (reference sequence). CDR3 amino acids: CAWSDDRGFSGNTIYF. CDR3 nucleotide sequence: TGTGCCTGGAGTGACGACAGGGGATTCTCTGGAAACACCATATATTTT.

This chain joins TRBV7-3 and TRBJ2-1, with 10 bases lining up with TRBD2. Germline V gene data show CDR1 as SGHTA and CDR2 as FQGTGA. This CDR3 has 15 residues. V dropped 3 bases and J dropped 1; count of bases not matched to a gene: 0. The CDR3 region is CASSFSGRSYNEQFF. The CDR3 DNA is TGTGCCAGCAGCTTTAGCGGGAGGTCCTACAATGAGCAGTTCTTC.

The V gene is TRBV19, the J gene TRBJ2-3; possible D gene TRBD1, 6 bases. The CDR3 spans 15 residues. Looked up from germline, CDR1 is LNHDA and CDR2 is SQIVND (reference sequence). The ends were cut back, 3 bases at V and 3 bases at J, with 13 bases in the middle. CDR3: CASSIGTGRTDTQYF. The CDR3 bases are TGTGCCAGTAGTATTGGAACAGGGCGGACAGATACGCAGTATTTT.

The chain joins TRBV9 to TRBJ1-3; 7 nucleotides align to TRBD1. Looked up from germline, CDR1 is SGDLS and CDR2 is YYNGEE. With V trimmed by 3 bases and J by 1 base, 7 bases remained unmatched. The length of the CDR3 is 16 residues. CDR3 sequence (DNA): TGTGCCAGCAGCGCAGAGAGGACAGGATCTGGAAACACCATATATTTT. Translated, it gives CASSAERTGSGNTIYF. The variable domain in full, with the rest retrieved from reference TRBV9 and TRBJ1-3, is DSGVTQTPKHLITATGQRVTLRCSPRSGDLSVYWYQQSLDQGLQFLIQYYNGEERAKGNILERFSAQQFPDLHSELNLSSLELGDSALYFCASSAERTGSGNTIYFGEGSWLTVV.

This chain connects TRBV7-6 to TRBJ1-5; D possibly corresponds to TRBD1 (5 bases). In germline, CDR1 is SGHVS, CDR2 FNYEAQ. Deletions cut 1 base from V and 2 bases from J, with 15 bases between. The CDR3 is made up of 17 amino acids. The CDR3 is CASSLESGPGGNQPQHF. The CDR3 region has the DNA TGTGCCAGCAGCTTAGAGTCAGGACCGGGGGGCAATCAGCCCCAGCATTTT.